These 18 T cell receptor beta chains came from one sample sequenced in a study of human T cells and chemical hapten exposure. Time point here: patch test 2, 6 weeks after DPC sensitization. Treatment specified: therapeutic diphenylcyclopropenone sensitization with weekly scalp DPC. One entry per CDR3 protein results from TCRdb running MiXCR on the RACE reads. Seen here are tens of thousands of distinct CDR3 sequences, about 10% observed once, and the top ten hold approximately 5%. The input for sequencing was whole blood, taken in connection with sensitization to the hapten diphenylcyclopropenone (DPC). These receptors were collected from a woman between 45 and 60 years old with alopecia areata. Some clones in this sample may be carry-over from other donors' samples.

This clonotype came up many times. This chain links TRBV3-1 with TRBJ2-1; D uncertain. The V gene lost 1 base and the J gene lost 2 bases, with 9 bases spanning the gap. Germline V gene sequence: CDR1 LGHDT, CDR2 YNNKEL (reference sequence). This CDR3 comprises 15 residues. CDR3 bases: TGTGCCAGCAGCCAAGGACGAAGAACCTACAATGAGCAGTTCTTC. Encoded protein: CASSQGRRTYNEQFF.

The CDR3 coding sequence is TGCAGCGTTGTGAGACAGGGGGCAGGTGGCTACACCTTC. It is translated as CSVVRQGAGGYTF. V usage is TRBV29-1 and J usage is TRBJ1-2, with 10 nucleotides matching TRBD1. The V segment lost 4 bases and the J segment 7 bases; nucleotides outside the gene matches: 6. CDR1 is SQVTM, CDR2 ANQGSEA, per germline. The CDR3 runs to 13 residues.

This clonotype was detected many times. V gene TRBV20-1 combines with J gene TRBJ1-1; D is ambiguous. This CDR3 has 11 amino acids. The V and J ends lost 1 base and 10 bases respectively, with 10 bases between them. The germline CDR1 and CDR2 sequences are DFQATT and SNEGSKA (reference sequence). DNA of the CDR3: TGCAGTGCTAGAGCCCCACAGCCAGCTTTCTTT. Encoded protein: CSARAPQPAFF.

This clonotype was seen a few times. This rearrangement joins TRBV20-1 to TRBJ1-5; 11 bases are shared with TRBD1. J lost 5 bases, V lost 5 bases, and 8 bases had no gene match. The CDR3 runs to 15 residues. Germline-derived CDR1 and CDR2 are DFQATT and SNEGSKA (reference sequence). CDR3 DNA sequence: TGCAGTGCTGACGGACAGGGGGCCTTACATCAGCCCCAGCATTTT. Translated, it gives CSADGQGALHQPQHF.

At least ten counts were recorded for this clonotype. The V call is TRBV28, the J call TRBJ2-1; D is unresolved. The CDR3 totals 13 residues. The germline V and J ends were trimmed by 2 bases and 3 bases, with 5 bases remaining between them. In germline, CDR1 is MDHEN, CDR2 SYDVKM. The CDR3 DNA is TGTGCCAGCAGTTTAGGGCACTACAATGAGCAGTTCTTC. Its protein product is CASSLGHYNEQFF. Full variable domain (rest looked up from reference TRBV28 and TRBJ2-1): DVKVTQSSRYLVKRTGEKVFLECVQDMDHENMFWYRQDPGLGLRLIYFSYDVKMKEKGDIPEGYSVSREKKERFSLILESASTNQTSMYLCASSLGHYNEQFFGPGTRLTVL.

This clonotype was found many times. The chain recombines TRBV25-1 with TRBJ1-1, with D possibly matching TRBD1 (5 bases). CDR3 length: 14 residues. The germline V gene encodes CDR1 MGHDK and CDR2 SYGVNS. The V gene lost 2 bases and the J gene lost 5 bases, with 12 bases spanning the gap. CDR3 in DNA: TGTGCCAGCAGTGAAGTCCGGACAAAGACTGAAGCTTTCTTT. The encoded protein is CASSEVRTKTEAFF.

This clonotype has only a few counts. V usage is TRBV7-2 and J usage is TRBJ2-5; D remains unclear. Trimming pared 2 bases from V and 0 bases from J, leaving 10 bases between. The CDR3 runs 15 residues. Germline CDR1 and CDR2: SGHTA and FQGNSA. As DNA, the CDR3 is TGTGCCAGCAGCTTATCGATGCGTTACCAAGAGACCCAGTACTTC. This gives the protein CASSLSMRYQETQYF. The full variable domain, with the rest looked up from reference TRBV7-2 and TRBJ2-5, is GAGVSQSPSNKVTEKGKDVELRCDPISGHTALYWYRQSLGQGLEFLIYFQGNSAPDKSGLPSDRFSAERTGGSVSTLTIQRTQQEDSAVYLCASSLSMRYQETQYFGPGTRLLVL.

This clonotype was seen a few times. This chain joins TRBV27 and TRBJ2-1; TRBD1 agrees at 8 bases. The CDR3 extends over 13 amino acids. Germline lookup yields CDR1 MNHEY and CDR2 SMNVEV (reference sequence). V lost 7 bases and J lost 7; bases outside the gene matches: 6. DNA of the CDR3: TGTGCCAGCATCCGGGACAGGCGTAATGAGCAGTTCTTC. Protein sequence: CASIRDRRNEQFF.

This clonotype was counted ten times or more. The V and J genes are TRBV7-8 and TRBJ1-1; 9 positions agree with TRBD1. Germline V lookup: CDR1 SGHVS, CDR2 FQNEAQ. The CDR3 is 16 residues long. V trimming: 10 bases; J trimming: 7 bases; junction bases outside the gene matches: 19. Here the CDR3 DNA reads TGTGCCAACCATTGGGGCACAGGGGGCTCTCCGTTTGAAGCTTTCTTT. Its protein is CANHWGTGGSPFEAFF.

This clonotype was seen only once. Since a much larger clone is just one base distant, this may be a read error. The chain employs TRBV29-1 and TRBJ1-1; D remains unclear. The germline CDR1 and CDR2 sequences are SQVTM and ANQGSEA. The CDR3 totals 13 residues. The V end lost 6 bases, the J end lost 0 bases, and 11 bases lay between the germline ends. As DNA, the CDR3 is TGCAGCGTGCAAGGGATGGTGAACACTGAAGCTTTCTTT. Protein: CSVQGMVNTEAFF.

This clonotype showed up many times. The genes are TRBV7-9 and TRBJ1-1; TRBD1 might be the D (5 bases). V was cut by 5 bases and J by 6 bases, with 16 bases left in between. This CDR3 is built from 14 residues. Germline V lookup: CDR1 SEHNR, CDR2 FQNEAQ (reference sequence). CDR3 in DNA: TGTGCCAGCAGCCTAGACAGCGGAGGGGCTGAAGCTTTCTTT. The encoded protein is CASSLDSGGAEAFF.

This clonotype was detected only a few times. This chain's CDR3 is CSVGQRLTRETQYF. Written as DNA, the CDR3 is TGCAGCGTTGGGCAGCGGCTCACGCGGGAGACCCAGTACTTC. The chain carries TRBV29-1 and TRBJ2-5; possible D gene TRBD2, 5 bases. This CDR3 is built from 14 residues. The V gene's germline CDR1 is SQVTM and CDR2 ANQGSEA. Trimming removed 4 bases from V and 5 bases from J, with 17 bases in between.

The table lists this clonotype with many counts. The V gene is TRBV27, the J gene TRBJ1-2; D ambiguous. The CDR3 contains 14 residues. Trimming took off 1 base at V and 7 bases at J, with 13 bases between the two ends. Germline-derived CDR1 and CDR2 are MNHEY and SMNVEV (reference sequence). The CDR3 loop reads CASSLFPGFGGYTF. The CDR3 DNA sequence: TGTGCCAGCAGTTTATTCCCCGGTTTTGGTGGCTACACCTTC.

This clonotype occurred a few times. The V gene is TRBV20-1, the J gene TRBJ1-1, with D possibly matching TRBD1 (5 bases). CDR3 size: 14 residues. Germline V gives CDR1 DFQATT, CDR2 SNEGSKA (reference sequence). The V end was cut by 1 base, the J end by 1 base, with 10 bases between. The CDR3 is CSARVAGKNTEAFF. The DNA of the CDR3 is TGCAGTGCTAGAGTGGCAGGGAAGAACACTGAAGCTTTCTTT.

This clonotype was recorded many times. V and J are TRBV4-3 and TRBJ2-7, with a weak D call TRBD2 (5 bases). With 0 bases removed from V and 1 base from J, the gap between germline ends came to 13 bases. Germline V gene lookup returns CDR1 LGHNA and CDR2 YSLEER. This CDR3 comprises 16 residues. For the CDR3, the DNA is TGCGCCAGCAGCCAAGATCATGGGAAGCGGTCCTACGAGCAGTACTTC. This gives the protein CASSQDHGKRSYEQYF.

The rearrangement joins TRBV28 to TRBJ2-7; D may be TRBD1 or TRBD2 (5 bases each). CDR1 is MDHEN, CDR2 SYDVKM, per germline. The CDR3 contains 16 residues. Trimming removed 10 bases from V and 0 bases from J, with 22 bases in between. CDR3 sequence (DNA): TGTGCCACCGACAATCGGGGCTTCAAAAGCTCCTACGAGCAGTACTTC. Protein product: CATDNRGFKSSYEQYF.

This clonotype came up many times. The chain recombines TRBV27 with TRBJ2-2, with a possible D match to TRBD1 (6 bases). CDR1 is MNHEY, CDR2 SMNVEV, per germline (reference sequence). CDR3 length: 14 residues. Trimming shortened V by 5 bases and J by 1 base, and 8 bases separated the two germline ends. The CDR3 reads CASSQGMNTGELFF. The CDR3, as DNA: TGTGCCAGCAGTCAGGGGATGAACACCGGGGAGCTGTTTTTT.

The rearrangement joins TRBV28 to TRBJ1-1; tentatively, D is TRBD1 (6 bases). V was clipped by 7 bases and J by 5 bases, with 20 bases between them. CDR3 size: 15 residues. Germline-derived CDR1 and CDR2 are MDHEN and SYDVKM. The CDR3 DNA reads as TGTGCCAGCACCATCGAGGGGTTTGGACAGACTGAAGCTTTCTTT. Translation gives CASTIEGFGQTEAFF. Full variable domain (remainder filled in from reference TRBV28 and TRBJ1-1): DVKVTQSSRYLVKRTGEKVFLECVQDMDHENMFWYRQDPGLGLRLIYFSYDVKMKEKGDIPEGYSVSREKKERFSLILESASTNQTSMYLCASTIEGFGQTEAFFGQGTRLTVV.